This record looks at one T cell receptor beta chain sequence and its context. Libraries were prepared by immunoSEQ multiplex PCR; TCRdb keeps only in-frame clonotypes and omits some of them. The sample includes about 58,000 clones, approximately 91% of them seen just once. This sample is part of a study of blood T cell repertoires in COVID-19. Study information: Sources were T cells, B-cell-depleted T cells, or PBMCs; the material itself was cDNA or gDNA.

V dropped 8 bases and J dropped 3 bases, with 17 bases sitting between them. Germline V gene lookup returns CDR1 GTSNPN and CDR2 SVGIG (reference sequence). CDR3 length: 13 residues. Sample: peripheral blood. This receptor was obtained from a woman aged 55-75 years with active COVID-19. The rearrangement links TRBV30 to TRBJ2-7; a possible D gene is TRBD2 (6 bases). The CDR3 spells CAGTRPGVYEQYF. The CDR3 DNA follows: TGTGCCGGAACCCGTCCGGGAGTCTACGAGCAGTACTTC.